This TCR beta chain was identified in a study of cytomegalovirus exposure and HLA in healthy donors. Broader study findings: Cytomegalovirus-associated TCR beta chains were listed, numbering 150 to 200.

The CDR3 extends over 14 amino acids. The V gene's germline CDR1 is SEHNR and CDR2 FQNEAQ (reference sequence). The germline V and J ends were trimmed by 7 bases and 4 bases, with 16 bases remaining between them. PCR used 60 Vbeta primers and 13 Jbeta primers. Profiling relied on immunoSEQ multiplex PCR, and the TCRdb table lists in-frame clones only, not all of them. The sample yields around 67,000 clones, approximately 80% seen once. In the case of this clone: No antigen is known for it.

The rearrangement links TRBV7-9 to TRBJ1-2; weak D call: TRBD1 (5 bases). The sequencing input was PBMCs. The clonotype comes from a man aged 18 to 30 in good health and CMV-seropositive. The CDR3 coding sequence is TGTGCCAGCAATCCTCGGACAACTGGCTATGGCTACACCTTC. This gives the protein CASNPRTTGYGYTF.